This note documents a single TCR beta chain sequence. This record comes from a study of blood T cell repertoires in COVID-19. Study overall: Collection of acute and convalescent COVID-19 samples took place in the United States, Italy and Spain.

Generated by immunoSEQ multiplex PCR, the TCRdb table keeps only in-frame clones and is missing some. The sample has over 200,000 clones; under 90% are singletons. CDR3 size: 16 residues. The germline CDR1 and CDR2 sequences are SGHNT and YYREEE (reference sequence). V trimming: 4 bases; J trimming: 4 bases; junction bases outside the gene matches: 7. This sequence joins TRBV5-4 and TRBJ2-1; 11 bases match TRBD2. This receptor was identified in a man in his forties or fifties with COVID-19, enrolled during active disease. Sample: peripheral blood. The CDR3 DNA reads as TGTGCCAGCAGCACAACTACTAGCGGGGGTTACAATGAGCAGTTCTTC. Translation gives CASSTTTSGGYNEQFF.